This T cell receptor (beta chain) was found in a study of CD8 T cells in ankylosing spondylitis. General study results and limits: Clones that were linked to disease were CD8+ and were relatively rare in peripheral blood. A motif of fewer than ten highly homologous TCR beta variants was seen as apparently characteristic of ankylosing spondylitis blood. The study looked at matched synovial fluid samples from ankylosing spondylitis patients. Disease-linked clones were reported to be significantly enriched there.

The CDR3 has 12 amino acids. Germline V gene sequence: CDR1 KGHSH, CDR2 LQKENI. Trimming removed 0 bases at V and 7 bases at J, with 4 bases between. This clonotype was found many times. Its cognate antigen is unknown. As the method for making TCR beta libraries, quantitative 5'-RACE with molecular barcodes was used. Using its own MiXCR run on the 5' RACE reads, TCRdb lists one record per CDR3 protein. The table has about 240,000 distinct CDR3 sequences, around 11% seen once. The sequence was obtained from a male donor with ankylosing spondylitis or in good health (not recorded which). The gene calls are TRBV18 and TRBJ2-1; D is unclear. Sequencing used blood, either unsorted or a sorted T cell fraction (not recorded which). The CDR3 protein is CASSPPLNEQFF. As DNA, the CDR3 is TGTGCCAGCTCACCACCCCTGAATGAGCAGTTCTTC.